The 8 T cell receptor beta chains in this list originate from one sample, sequenced in a study of blood T cell repertoires in COVID-19. This table comes from immunoSEQ multiplex PCR, and its TCRdb copy is limited to in-frame clones, with some not included. The repertoire holds just over 250,000 clones, about nine tenths seen once, with approximately 9.8% in the top ten. The sample consisted of peripheral blood. These receptor sequences come from a man aged 40-49 years who had recovered from COVID-19.

The V and J genes are TRBV11-3 and TRBJ2-7, with D maybe TRBD1 (6 bases). This CDR3 spans 13 amino acids. The germline V gene encodes CDR1 SGHNT and CDR2 YENEEA. V lost 5 bases to trimming and J lost 2 bases, with 10 bases between them. The CDR3 DNA reads as TGTGCCAGCAGCGTCAGGGGCACCTACGAGCAGTACTTC. It encodes CASSVRGTYEQYF.

The chain has TRBV9 and TRBJ1-2, with 7 bases identical to TRBD1. Germline loops: CDR1 SGDLS, CDR2 YYNGEE. This CDR3 contains 15 residues. Trimming removed 0 bases from V and 7 bases from J; junction bases left unmatched: 9. As DNA, the CDR3 is TGTGCCAGCAGCGTAGGTGTCAGGGGGTCGGTTGGCTACACCTTC. Amino acids: CASSVGVRGSVGYTF.

The chain uses TRBV28 and TRBJ1-2, with 9 bases fitting TRBD1. Germline-derived CDR1 and CDR2 are MDHEN and SYDVKM. The CDR3 consists of 17 residues. Trimming removed 2 bases from V and 7 bases from J; junction bases left unmatched: 14. Here the CDR3 DNA reads TGTGCCAGCAGTTTAGGTGCGGCCGGACAGGGGTTGGGTGGCTACACCTTC. This encodes CASSLGAAGQGLGGYTF.

This sequence joins TRBV5-1 and TRBJ2-5, with D maybe TRBD1 (5 bases). V lost 0 bases and J lost 4, with 13 bases in between. This CDR3 region has 15 residues. Germline V gene lookup returns CDR1 SGHRS and CDR2 YFSETQ. The CDR3 spells CASSLAGLGAETQYF. The CDR3 nucleotides read TGCGCCAGCAGCTTGGCGGGCCTTGGGGCAGAGACCCAGTACTTC.

The chain uses TRBV6-6 and TRBJ1-1; TRBD1 matches at 9 bases. V lost 8 bases to trimming and J lost 2 bases; unmatched junction nucleotides: 6. Per germline, CDR1 MNHNY and CDR2 SVGAGI (reference sequence). The length of the CDR3 is 14 residues. CDR3 in DNA: TGTGCCAGCGGGGGACAGGGAGGTAACACTGAAGCTTTCTTT. Its translation: CASGGQGGNTEAFF.

This chain links TRBV5-1 with TRBJ2-7, with D possibly TRBD1 on 6 matching bases. The CDR3 loop spans 17 amino acids. The germline V gene has CDR1 SGHRS and CDR2 YFSETQ. The V and J ends lost 0 bases and 2 bases respectively, with 18 bases between them. CDR3 sequence (DNA): TGCGCCAGCAGCTTGGCGTCCAGGGGTCGGGAACCCTACGAGCAGTACTTC. Translated: CASSLASRGREPYEQYF.

The rearrangement joins TRBV7-5 to TRBJ2-3; the table's TRBD2 call for D was not verified on the DNA. TRBV7-5 is designated a pseudogene. The CDR3 is made up of 17 amino acids. This CDR3 is CAKEPGGTSGEVDTQYF. CDR3 DNA: TGTGCCAAAGAACCGGGCGGGACTAGCGGGGAAGTAGATACGCAGTATTTT.

The V call is TRBV30, the J call TRBJ1-5; 8 bases are a match to TRBD1. V shed 0 bases, J shed 4 bases, and the junction held 5 bases outside the gene matches. CDR1 and CDR2 from the germline V gene are GTSNPN and SVGIG (reference sequence). The CDR3 is 15 amino acids. CDR3 residues: CAWSVGDRPNQPQHF. CDR3 sequence (DNA): TGTGCCTGGAGTGTAGGGGACAGGCCTAATCAGCCCCAGCATTTT.